This passage covers 18 T cell receptor beta chains from one sample sequenced in a study of T cells in Graves' hyperthyroidism and ophthalmopathy. TCR beta CDR3 regions were amplified from RNA transcripts. During a first-round RT-PCR of the TCR CDR3, the HTBI primer set was used. Using its own MiXCR run on the multiplex PCR reads, TCRdb lists one record per CDR3 protein. This sample has 300,000 to 400,000 distinct CDR3 sequences, with around a sixth found just once. Sequences were obtained from blood. These receptors all come from a woman in her 50s with Graves' hyperthyroidism.

This clonotype was found a few times. The chain carries TRBV6-2 or TRBV6-3 and TRBJ1-6; D not resolved. CDR3 size: 13 residues. V was shortened by 2 bases and J by 7 bases, with 6 bases between the two germline ends. Germline assignment: CDR1 MNHEY and CDR2 SVGEGT. CDR3 residues: CASSYGTNSPLHF. Here the CDR3 DNA reads TGTGCCAGCAGTTACGGTACGAATTCACCCCTCCACTTT.

This clonotype came up a few times. The chain has TRBV20-1 and TRBJ2-3, with D uncertain. V shed 6 bases and J shed 4 bases, with 11 bases lying between them. Per the germline V gene, CDR1 is DFQATT and CDR2 is SNEGSKA (reference sequence). The CDR3 is made up of 12 amino acids. The DNA for the CDR3 is TGCAGTGCCCAGTACCAATCAGATACGCAGTATTTT. Translating gives CSAQYQSDTQYF.

The chain combines TRBV5-1 with TRBJ1-3; a weak D match, TRBD1 (5 bases). The CDR3 covers 14 residues. The germline gives CDR1 SGHRS, CDR2 YFSETQ. Trimming stripped 2 bases from V and 3 bases from J, with 9 bases between. The CDR3 region has the DNA TGCGCCAGCAGCTTTACAGGCCATGGAAACACCATATATTTT. Protein sequence: CASSFTGHGNTIYF.

In this sample, this clonotype turned up a few times. As DNA, the CDR3 is TGTGCCATCAGGGCAGGAGGAATAAATCAGCCCCAGCATTTT. Its translation: CAIRAGGINQPQHF. This chain joins TRBV10-3 and TRBJ1-5; D gene ambiguous. V shed 6 bases and J shed 4 bases, with 13 bases lying between them. The CDR3 sequence is 14 residues long. Per germline, CDR1 ENHRY and CDR2 SYGVKD.

This clonotype has ten or more counts. The chain links TRBV30 to TRBJ2-5; D is unclear. This CDR3 comprises 14 residues. Germline V gives CDR1 GTSNPN, CDR2 SVGIG (reference sequence). The V end lost 2 bases, the J end lost 2 bases, and 12 bases lay between the germline ends. CDR3 loop: CAWSRWLPQETQYF. CDR3 DNA sequence: TGTGCCTGGAGTAGATGGCTCCCTCAAGAGACCCAGTACTTC.

The sample holds a few counts of this clonotype. The chain uses TRBV12-3 or TRBV12-4 and TRBJ1-1, with a weak D call TRBD1 (5 bases). Trimming left V 2 bases short and J 7 bases short, with 11 bases between. The CDR3 is 13 amino acids. The CDR3 region has the DNA TGTGCCAGCAGTTTAACCAGGGCGGGTGAAGCTTTCTTT. Translating it yields CASSLTRAGEAFF.

The sample holds a few counts of this clonotype. This sequence joins TRBV15 and TRBJ2-2, with D possibly being TRBD1 or TRBD2 (6 bases each). CDR3 length: 16 amino acids. The V and J ends lost 0 bases and 5 bases respectively, with 13 bases between them. Germline assignment: CDR1 LNHNV and CDR2 YYDKDF (reference sequence). Here the CDR3 reads CATSRDPGALTGELFF. DNA of the CDR3: TGTGCCACCAGCAGAGATCCGGGGGCGCTGACCGGGGAGCTGTTTTTT.

This clonotype was recorded once. A read error is possible here, since a much larger clone lies one base away. No conserved phenylalanine or tryptophan ends this CDR3, so it is likely a read error. V is TRBV3-1 and J is TRBJ2-7; D unclear. This CDR3 has 13 residues. Per the germline V gene, CDR1 is LGHDT and CDR2 is YNNKEL (reference sequence). V shed 4 bases and J shed 3 bases, with 10 bases lying between them. CDR3 amino acids: CASSPVGSYEQYL. The CDR3, as DNA: TGTGCCAGCAGCCCGGTTGGCAGCTACGAGCAGTACCTC.

This clonotype was counted a few times. This chain joins TRBV12-3 or TRBV12-4 and TRBJ2-1; D is possibly TRBD2 (5 bases). Trimming cost V 1 base and J 7 bases, with 14 bases left between them. The CDR3 covers 15 residues. The CDR3 coding sequence is TGTGCCAGCAGTTTAGACGGGGTGCCGGATAATGAGCAGTTCTTC. As protein: CASSLDGVPDNEQFF.

This clonotype was seen only a few times. V is TRBV15 and J is TRBJ1-4; D is undetermined. This CDR3 comprises 15 residues. V was trimmed by 0 bases and J by 2 bases, leaving 7 bases between them. CDR1 and CDR2 from the germline V gene are LNHNV and YYDKDF (reference sequence). The CDR3 protein is CATSRDRGTNEKLFF. Written as DNA, the CDR3 is TGTGCCACCAGCAGAGATCGGGGTACTAATGAAAAACTGTTTTTT.

This clonotype was seen more than once but under ten times. The chain has TRBV7-9 and TRBJ2-6, with unresolved D. This CDR3 has 16 amino acids. CDR1 and CDR2 from the germline V gene are SEHNR and FQNEAQ (reference sequence). With 4 bases removed from V and 0 bases from J, the gap between germline ends came to 10 bases. The CDR3 bases are TGTGCCAGCAGCTCCTACAGCGCCTCTGGGGCCAACGTCCTGACTTTC. This codes for CASSSYSASGANVLTF.

This clonotype was seen many times. V is TRBV3-1 and J is TRBJ1-2; a possible D gene is TRBD1 (6 bases). The CDR3 has 13 amino acids. Germline values: CDR1 LGHDT, CDR2 YNNKEL (reference sequence). Trimming removed 0 bases from V and 8 bases from J, with 10 bases in between. The CDR3 DNA is TGTGCCAGCAGCCAAGAGCTGGGGGGCGGCTACACCTTC. Translating it yields CASSQELGGGYTF.

This clonotype was seen a handful of times. This rearrangement joins TRBV15 to TRBJ2-3; no reliable D call. This CDR3 contains 11 residues. Trimming took off 8 bases at V and 6 bases at J, with 9 bases between the two ends. The germline V gene encodes CDR1 LNHNV and CDR2 YYDKDF (reference sequence). CDR3 nucleotides: TGTGCCACCCAAAGCGTGGATACGCAGTATTTT. Amino acids: CATQSVDTQYF.

This clonotype has ten or more counts. V and J are TRBV11-2 and TRBJ2-1, with D perhaps TRBD1 or TRBD2 (5 bases each). Trimming took off 5 bases at V and 8 bases at J, with 16 bases between the two ends. Germline V gene data show CDR1 as SGHAT and CDR2 as FQNNGV. The CDR3 spans 14 residues. The CDR3 DNA follows: TGTGCCAGCAGCAGAAACCGGGGCGGCGATGAGCAGTTCTTC. Translating gives CASSRNRGGDEQFF.

In its sample, this clonotype was seen many times. The rearrangement joins TRBV12-3 or TRBV12-4 to TRBJ2-3, with D perhaps given as TRBD1 or TRBD2 (5 bases each). The CDR3 sequence is 14 residues long. Trimming took off 1 base at V and 4 bases at J, with 9 bases between the two ends. The CDR3, as DNA: TGTGCCAGCAGTTTAGGGGGGTCGGCAGATACGCAGTATTTT. Translated, it gives CASSLGGSADTQYF.

This clonotype was picked up a small number of times. Its ends do not fully match the called genes, so a read error is possible. The gene calls are TRBV10-3 and TRBJ2-1; D may match TRBD1 or TRBD2 (5 bases each). Germline assignment: CDR1 ENHRY and CDR2 SYGVKD. The CDR3 totals 14 residues. The CDR3 sequence: CATSESRGYNEQFF. The CDR3 DNA reads TGTGCCACCAGTGAGTCGAGGGGCTACAATGAGCAGTTCTTC.

V is TRBV5-1 and J is TRBJ2-2; perhaps TRBD1 as D (6 bases). The germline gives CDR1 SGHRS, CDR2 YFSETQ. The CDR3 extends over 15 amino acids. Trimming left V 2 bases short and J 1 base short, with 9 bases between. The CDR3 DNA sequence: TGCGCCAGCAGCTTTAGGACAGTGAACACCGGGGAGCTGTTTTTT. It specifies CASSFRTVNTGELFF.

The genes are TRBV6-2 or TRBV6-3 and TRBJ1-1; TRBD1 might be the D (6 bases). The CDR3 contains 12 residues. The germline V and J ends were trimmed by 8 bases and 11 bases, with 18 bases remaining between them. Germline V gene lookup returns CDR1 MNHEY and CDR2 SVGEGT. For the CDR3, the DNA is TGTGCCAGCGCCTCGGTAACAGGGATCGCTTTCTTT. Translation gives CASASVTGIAFF.